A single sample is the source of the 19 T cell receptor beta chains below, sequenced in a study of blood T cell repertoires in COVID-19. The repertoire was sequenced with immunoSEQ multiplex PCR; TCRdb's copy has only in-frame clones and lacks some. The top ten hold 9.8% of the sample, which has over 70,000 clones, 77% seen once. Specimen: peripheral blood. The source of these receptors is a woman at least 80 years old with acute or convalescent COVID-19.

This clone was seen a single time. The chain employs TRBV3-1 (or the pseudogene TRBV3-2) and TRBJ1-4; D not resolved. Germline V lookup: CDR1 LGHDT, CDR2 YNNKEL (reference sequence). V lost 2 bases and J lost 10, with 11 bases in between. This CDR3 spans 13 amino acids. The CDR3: CASSQQREGKLFF. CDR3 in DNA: TGTGCCAGCAGCCAACAGAGGGAGGGAAAACTGTTTTTT.

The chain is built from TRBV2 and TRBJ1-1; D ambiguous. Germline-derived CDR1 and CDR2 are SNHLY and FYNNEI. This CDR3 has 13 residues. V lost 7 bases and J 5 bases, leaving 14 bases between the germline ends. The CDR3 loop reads CASTTTPATEAFF. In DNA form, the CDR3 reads TGTGCCAGCACAACTACCCCCGCTACTGAAGCTTTCTTT.

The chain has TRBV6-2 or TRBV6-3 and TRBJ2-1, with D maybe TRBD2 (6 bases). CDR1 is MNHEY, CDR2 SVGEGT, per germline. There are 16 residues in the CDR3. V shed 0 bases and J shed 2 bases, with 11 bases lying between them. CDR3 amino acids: CASSYSTSPPYNEQFF. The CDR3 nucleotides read TGTGCCAGCAGTTACTCTACTAGCCCTCCCTACAATGAGCAGTTCTTC.

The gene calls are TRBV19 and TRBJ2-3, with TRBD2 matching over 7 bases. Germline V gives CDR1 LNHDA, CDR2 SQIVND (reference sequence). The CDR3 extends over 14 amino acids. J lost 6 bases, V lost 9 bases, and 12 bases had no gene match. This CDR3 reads CASSLGRARDTQYF. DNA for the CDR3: TGTGCCAGCTCTTTGGGGAGGGCAAGGGATACGCAGTATTTT.

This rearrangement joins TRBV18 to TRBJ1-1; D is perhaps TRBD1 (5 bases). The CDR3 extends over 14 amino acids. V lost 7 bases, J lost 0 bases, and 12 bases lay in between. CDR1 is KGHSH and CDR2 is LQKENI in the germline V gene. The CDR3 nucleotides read TGTGCCAGCTTCTTGGGGCAACTGAACACTGAAGCTTTCTTT. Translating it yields CASFLGQLNTEAFF.

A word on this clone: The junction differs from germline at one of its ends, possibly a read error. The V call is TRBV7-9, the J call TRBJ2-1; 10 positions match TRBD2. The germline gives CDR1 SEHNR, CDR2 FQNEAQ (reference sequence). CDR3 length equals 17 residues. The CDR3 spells CASSFPPWELAGISVLF. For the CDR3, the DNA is TGTGCCAGCAGCTTCCCGCCCTGGGAACTAGCGGGAATATCCGTCCTCTTC.

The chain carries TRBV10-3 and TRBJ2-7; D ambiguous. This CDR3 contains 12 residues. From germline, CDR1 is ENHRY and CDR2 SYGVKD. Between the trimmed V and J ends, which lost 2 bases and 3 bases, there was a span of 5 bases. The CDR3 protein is CAISENNYEQYF. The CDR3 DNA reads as TGTGCCATCAGTGAGAACAACTACGAGCAGTACTTC.

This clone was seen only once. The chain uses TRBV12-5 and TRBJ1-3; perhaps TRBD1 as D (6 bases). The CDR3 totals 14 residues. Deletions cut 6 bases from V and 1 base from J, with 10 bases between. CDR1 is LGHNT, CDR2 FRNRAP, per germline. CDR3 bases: TGTGCTAGTGGATCAGGGGAATCTGGAAACACCATATATTTT. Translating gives CASGSGESGNTIYF.

CDR3 DNA sequence: TGTGCCAGCACGGACAGGGGACAAGAGACCCAGTACTTC. It specifies CASTDRGQETQYF. The V and J genes are TRBV3-1 (or the pseudogene TRBV3-2) and TRBJ2-5; 9 nucleotides align to TRBD1. With V trimmed by 7 bases and J by 2 bases, 2 bases remained unmatched. The CDR3 is made up of 13 amino acids. Germline V gives CDR1 LGHDT, CDR2 YNNKEL (reference sequence).

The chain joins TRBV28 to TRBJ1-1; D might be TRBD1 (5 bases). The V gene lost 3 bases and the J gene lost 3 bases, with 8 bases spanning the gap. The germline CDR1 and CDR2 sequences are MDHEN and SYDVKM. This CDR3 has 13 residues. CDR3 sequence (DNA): TGTGCCAGCAGTTTGGGGCTCGACACTGAAGCTTTCTTT. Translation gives CASSLGLDTEAFF.

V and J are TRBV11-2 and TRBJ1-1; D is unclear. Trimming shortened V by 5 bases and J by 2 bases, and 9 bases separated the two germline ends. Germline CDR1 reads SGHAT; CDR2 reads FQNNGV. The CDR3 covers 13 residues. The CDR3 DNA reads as TGTGCCAGCAGCATTCAACTAAACACTGAAGCTTTCTTT. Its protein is CASSIQLNTEAFF.

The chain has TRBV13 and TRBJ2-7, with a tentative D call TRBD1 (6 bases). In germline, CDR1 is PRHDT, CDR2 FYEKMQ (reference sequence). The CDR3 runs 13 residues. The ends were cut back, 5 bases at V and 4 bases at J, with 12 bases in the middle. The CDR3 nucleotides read TGTGCCAGCAGCCGAACAGGGAAGTACGAGCAGTACTTC. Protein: CASSRTGKYEQYF.

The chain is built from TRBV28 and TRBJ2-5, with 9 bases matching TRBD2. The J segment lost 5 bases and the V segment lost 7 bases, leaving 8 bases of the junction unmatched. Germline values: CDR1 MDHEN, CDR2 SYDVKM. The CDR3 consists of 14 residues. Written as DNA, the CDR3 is TGTGCCAGCAACCAAGGCGGGAGGGGTGAGACCCAGTACTTC. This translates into CASNQGGRGETQYF.

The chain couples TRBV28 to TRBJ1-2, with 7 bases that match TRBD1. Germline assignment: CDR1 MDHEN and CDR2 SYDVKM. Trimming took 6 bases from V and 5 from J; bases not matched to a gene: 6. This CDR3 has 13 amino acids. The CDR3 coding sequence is TGTGCCAGCAGCCGGGGACAGCTTTATGGCTACACCTTC. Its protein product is CASSRGQLYGYTF.

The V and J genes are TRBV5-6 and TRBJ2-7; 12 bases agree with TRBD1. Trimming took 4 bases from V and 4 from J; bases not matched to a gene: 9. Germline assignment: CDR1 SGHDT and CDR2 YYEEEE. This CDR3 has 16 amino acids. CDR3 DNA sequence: TGTGCCAGCAGCCCCCCCCCGGGACAGGGGGCTTACGAGCAGTACTTC. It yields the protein CASSPPPGQGAYEQYF.

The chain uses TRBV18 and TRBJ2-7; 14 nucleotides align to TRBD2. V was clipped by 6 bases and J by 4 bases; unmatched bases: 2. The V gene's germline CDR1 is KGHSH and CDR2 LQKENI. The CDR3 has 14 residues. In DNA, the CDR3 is TGTGCCAGCTCCCGGACTAGCGGGGGGTACGAGCAGTACTTC. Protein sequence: CASSRTSGGYEQYF.

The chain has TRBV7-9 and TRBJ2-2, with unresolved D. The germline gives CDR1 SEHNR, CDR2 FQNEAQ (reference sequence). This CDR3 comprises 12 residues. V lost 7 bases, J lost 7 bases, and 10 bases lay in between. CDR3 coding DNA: TGTGCCAGCAATTGGAGAAACGGGGAGCTGTTTTTT. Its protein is CASNWRNGELFF.

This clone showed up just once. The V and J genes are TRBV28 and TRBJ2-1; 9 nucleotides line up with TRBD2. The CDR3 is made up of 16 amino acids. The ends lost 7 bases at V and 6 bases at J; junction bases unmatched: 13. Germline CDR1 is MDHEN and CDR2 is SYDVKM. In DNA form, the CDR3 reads TGTGCCAGCACCCCCAGTGGGGCTAGCGGGATCAATGAGCAGTTCTTC. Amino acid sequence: CASTPSGASGINEQFF.

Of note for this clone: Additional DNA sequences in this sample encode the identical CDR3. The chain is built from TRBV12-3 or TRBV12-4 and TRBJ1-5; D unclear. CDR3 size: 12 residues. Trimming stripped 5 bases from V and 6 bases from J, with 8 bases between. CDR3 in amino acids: CASSPDSQPQHF. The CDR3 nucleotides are TGTGCCAGCAGTCCCGACTCTCAGCCCCAGCATTTT.